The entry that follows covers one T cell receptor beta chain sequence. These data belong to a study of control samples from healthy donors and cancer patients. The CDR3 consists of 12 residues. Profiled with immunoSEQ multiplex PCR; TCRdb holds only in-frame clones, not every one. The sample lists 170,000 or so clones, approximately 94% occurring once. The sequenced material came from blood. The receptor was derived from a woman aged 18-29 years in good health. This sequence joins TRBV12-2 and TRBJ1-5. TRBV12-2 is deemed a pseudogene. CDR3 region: CASRPAWGPQHF. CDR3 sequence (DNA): TGTGCAAGTCGCCCTGCTTGGGGGCCCCAGCATTTT.